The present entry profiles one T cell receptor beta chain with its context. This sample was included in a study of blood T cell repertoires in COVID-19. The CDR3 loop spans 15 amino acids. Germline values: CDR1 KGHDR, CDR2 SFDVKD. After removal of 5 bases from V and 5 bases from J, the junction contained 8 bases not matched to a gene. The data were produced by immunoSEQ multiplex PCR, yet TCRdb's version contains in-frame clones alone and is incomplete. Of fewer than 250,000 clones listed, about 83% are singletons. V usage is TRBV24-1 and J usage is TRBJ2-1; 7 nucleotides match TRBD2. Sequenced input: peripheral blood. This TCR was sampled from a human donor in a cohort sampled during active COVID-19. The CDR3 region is CATSGALAGDNEQFF. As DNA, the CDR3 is TGTGCCACCAGTGGGGCCCTGGCGGGAGACAATGAGCAGTTCTTC.